Shown below are 23 T cell receptor beta chains from a single sample sequenced in a study of cytomegalovirus exposure and HLA in healthy donors. Both 60 Vbeta primers and 13 Jbeta primers went into the PCR. Some clones are missing from TCRdb's copy, which holds only in-frame ones; the method was immunoSEQ multiplex PCR. Of approximately 100,000 clones listed, 50% to 70% are singletons. The material sequenced was PBMCs. Receptor source: a man under 40 in good health and CMV-seropositive.

The rearrangement links TRBV5-1 to TRBJ2-7; 9 nucleotides line up with TRBD2. This CDR3 is built from 15 residues. V was clipped by 0 bases and J by 3 bases; unmatched bases: 4. CDR1 SGHRS and CDR2 YFSETQ come from the germline V gene. Written as DNA, the CDR3 is TGCGCCAGCAGCTTGGGGGGCGGGGGGGGCTACGAGCAGTACTTC. Protein: CASSLGGGGGYEQYF.

The gene calls are TRBV15 and TRBJ1-5; 9 positions match TRBD1. This CDR3 is built from 16 residues. Per the germline V gene, CDR1 is LNHNV and CDR2 is YYDKDF (reference sequence). V dropped 1 base and J dropped 2; count of bases not matched to a gene: 3. The CDR3 sequence is CATSRGQGVGNQPQHF. The CDR3 DNA sequence: TGTGCCACCAGCAGAGGACAGGGGGTAGGCAATCAGCCCCAGCATTTT.

This clone showed up just a few times. This chain's CDR3 is CASSPGTGYEKLFF. The CDR3 coding sequence is TGTGCCAGCAGTCCTGGGACAGGGTATGAAAAACTGTTTTTT. This sequence joins TRBV27 and TRBJ1-4, with 9 bases that match TRBD1. V shed 5 bases, J shed 6 bases, and the junction held 4 bases outside the gene matches. The germline gives CDR1 MNHEY, CDR2 SMNVEV (reference sequence). The CDR3 is 14 amino acids. Using reference TRBV27 and TRBJ1-4 for the parts outside the CDR3, the full variable domain is EAQVTQNPRYLITVTGKKLTVTCSQNMNHEYMSWYRQDPGLGLRQIYYSMNVEVTDKGDVPEGYKVSRKEKRNFPLILESPSPNQTSLYFCASSPGTGYEKLFFGSGTQLSVL.

This chain connects TRBV10-3 to TRBJ2-7; 14 positions agree with TRBD2. Germline lookup yields CDR1 ENHRY and CDR2 SYGVKD. The CDR3 is 16 amino acids. V shed 10 bases, J shed 2 bases, and the junction held 10 bases outside the gene matches. The CDR3: CATRTSGGLITYEQYF. CDR3 DNA: TGTGCCACCCGGACTAGCGGGGGGCTAATTACCTACGAGCAGTACTTC.

The V gene is TRBV6-1, the J gene TRBJ1-2, with unresolved D. V was pared by 3 bases and J by 4 bases, with 9 bases between. Per the germline V gene, CDR1 is MNHNS and CDR2 is SASEGT. This CDR3 comprises 13 residues. The CDR3 spells CASSEGLRYGYTF. The CDR3 bases are TGTGCCAGCAGTGAGGGCCTGCGCTATGGCTACACCTTC.

V gene TRBV6-5 combines with J gene TRBJ1-5; D is possibly TRBD1 (5 bases). Between the trimmed V and J ends, which lost 6 bases and 7 bases, there was a span of 10 bases. Germline lookup yields CDR1 MNHEY and CDR2 SVGAGI. The CDR3 runs 12 residues. CDR3 in DNA: TGTGCCAGCAGGACCGGGGGACAGCCCCAGCATTTT. Its protein is CASRTGGQPQHF.

V is TRBV5-1 and J is TRBJ2-1, with D maybe TRBD1 (5 bases). The CDR3 sequence is 14 residues long. The germline gives CDR1 SGHRS, CDR2 YFSETQ. V was cut by 1 base and J by 5 bases, with 10 bases left in between. DNA for the CDR3: TGCGCCAGCAGCTTGAGGACAACCGACAATGAGCAGTTCTTC. It encodes CASSLRTTDNEQFF.

The chain employs TRBV5-4 and TRBJ2-5, with 11 bases lining up with TRBD1. CDR3 length: 16 residues. Germline CDR1 reads SGHNT; CDR2 reads YYREEE (reference sequence). The junction had 10 bases not matched to a gene; V was cut back by 4 bases and J by 5 bases. DNA of the CDR3: TGTGCCAGCAGCCCGGGAGAGGGGACAGGGGGGGAGACCCAGTACTTC. This gives the protein CASSPGEGTGGETQYF. The variable domain in full, with the rest retrieved from reference TRBV5-4 and TRBJ2-5, is ETGVTQSPTHLIKTRGQQVTLRCSSQSGHNTVSWYQQALGQGPQFIFQYYREEENGRGNFPPRFSGLQFPNYSSELNVNALELDDSALYLCASSPGEGTGGETQYFGPGTRLLVL.

This clone was seen a few times. Additional DNA sequences in this sample encode the identical CDR3. The chain uses TRBV4-2 and TRBJ1-1; D is undetermined. V was cut by 0 bases and J by 1 base, with 6 bases left in between. The CDR3 totals 14 residues. The V gene's germline CDR1 is LGHNA and CDR2 YNFKEQ. CDR3 in amino acids: CASSQDRGNTEAFF. The CDR3 bases are TGTGCCAGCAGCCAAGATCGGGGGAACACTGAAGCTTTCTTT.

This chain joins TRBV11-2 and TRBJ1-2; D remains unclear. The CDR3 contains 14 residues. Germline CDR1 and CDR2: SGHAT and FQNNGV. V dropped 4 bases and J dropped 0 bases, with 9 bases sitting between them. The DNA for the CDR3 is TGTGCCAGCAGCTCCAGTGGTCCTAACTATGGCTACACCTTC. Its translation: CASSSSGPNYGYTF.

The chain links TRBV12-5 to TRBJ1-1; no clear D gene. The CDR3 totals 15 residues. Trimming left V 5 bases short and J 8 bases short, with 21 bases between. Germline CDR1 and CDR2: LGHNT and FRNRAP. The CDR3 region has the DNA TGTGCTAGTGGTCGCACGGGTTCGAACGCCCCGGAAGCTTTCTTT. Its protein product is CASGRTGSNAPEAFF. Combining the CDR3 with reference TRBV12-5 and TRBJ1-1 gives the whole variable domain DARVTQTPRHKVTEMGQEVTMRCQPILGHNTVFWYRQTMMQGLELLAYFRNRAPLDDSGMPKDRFSAEMPDATLATLKIQPSEPRDSAVYFCASGRTGSNAPEAFFGQGTRLTVV.

This clone occurred a few times. The chain combines TRBV5-4 with TRBJ1-3; no clear D gene. Trimming took off 1 base at V and 0 bases at J, with 11 bases between the two ends. The germline V gene has CDR1 SGHNT and CDR2 YYREEE (reference sequence). CDR3 length equals 16 residues. CDR3 amino acids: CASSLSAQSSGNTIYF. The CDR3 DNA reads TGTGCCAGCAGCTTGAGCGCTCAAAGCTCTGGAAACACCATATATTTT.

The rearrangement joins TRBV9 to TRBJ1-1, with D maybe TRBD1 (6 bases). Germline CDR1 SGDLS, CDR2 YYNGEE. This CDR3 region has 14 residues. The V end was cut by 4 bases, the J end by 5 bases, with 15 bases between. The CDR3 region is CASSTPTGNTEAFF. CDR3 sequence (DNA): TGTGCCAGCAGCACTCCGACAGGAAATACTGAAGCTTTCTTT. The variable domain in full, with the rest retrieved from reference TRBV9 and TRBJ1-1, is DSGVTQTPKHLITATGQRVTLRCSPRSGDLSVYWYQQSLDQGLQFLIQYYNGEERAKGNILERFSAQQFPDLHSELNLSSLELGDSALYFCASSTPTGNTEAFFGQGTRLTVV.

The chain uses TRBV15 and TRBJ2-1, with D perhaps matching TRBD1 (5 bases). Trimming removed 10 bases from V and 2 bases from J, with 12 bases in between. The germline CDR1 and CDR2 sequences are LNHNV and YYDKDF (reference sequence). The CDR3 covers 13 residues. The CDR3 loop is CASQGLPYNEQFF. In nucleotides, the CDR3 is TGTGCCAGCCAGGGTCTCCCCTACAATGAGCAGTTCTTC.

The chain carries TRBV9 and TRBJ1-1, with D possibly being TRBD1 (5 bases). From germline, CDR1 is SGDLS and CDR2 YYNGEE. V lost 0 bases to trimming and J lost 3 bases, with 21 bases between them. The CDR3 consists of 18 residues. The CDR3 here is CASSVEKGASVRYTEAFF. The CDR3 DNA is TGTGCCAGCAGCGTAGAGAAAGGGGCGAGTGTTAGGTACACTGAAGCTTTCTTT.

The J gene is TRBJ2-7, the V gene TRBV27, with TRBD2 matching 7 bases. After removal of 4 bases from V and 1 base from J, the junction contained 4 bases not matched to a gene. The CDR3 consists of 14 residues. Germline values: CDR1 MNHEY, CDR2 SMNVEV (reference sequence). The CDR3: CASSSWGGSYEQYF. CDR3 nucleotides: TGTGCCAGCAGTTCATGGGGGGGGTCCTACGAGCAGTACTTC.

The CDR3 DNA is TGTGCCAGCAGCCACGGACAGGGCGGCTACACCTTC. It specifies CASSHGQGGYTF. V is TRBV7-2 and J is TRBJ1-2, with 8 bases aligning to TRBD1. The germline gives CDR1 SGHTA, CDR2 FQGNSA. The CDR3 is 12 residues long. Trimming cost V 5 bases and J 8 bases; bases outside gene matches: 4.

This clone came up once. The CDR3 DNA reads TGTGCCAGCAGCCCCCGGGACAAGTCCTTCATTCAGTACTTC. It is translated as CASSPRDKSFIQYF. The chain is built from TRBV7-9 and TRBJ2-4, with D possibly being TRBD1 (6 bases). V was clipped by 5 bases and J by 9 bases, with 17 bases between them. The CDR3 sequence is 14 residues long. Germline V lookup: CDR1 SEHNR, CDR2 FQNEAQ (reference sequence).

The chain is built from TRBV4-2 and TRBJ1-2; D might be TRBD1 (6 bases). Trimming shortened V by 0 bases and J by 3 bases, and 14 bases separated the two germline ends. CDR1 LGHNA and CDR2 YNFKEQ come from the germline V gene. The CDR3 has 16 residues. The CDR3 DNA reads as TGTGCCAGCAGCCAAGAAATTACAGGGTCGTACTATGGCTACACCTTC. Translated: CASSQEITGSYYGYTF.

The chain combines TRBV7-8 with TRBJ2-3; 7 nucleotides agree with TRBD1. CDR3 length equals 14 residues. V trimming: 6 bases; J trimming: 4 bases; junction bases outside the gene matches: 7. Germline assignment: CDR1 SGHVS and CDR2 FQNEAQ. The CDR3 reads CASRPYRGADTQYF. The CDR3 bases are TGTGCCAGCAGACCTTACAGGGGAGCAGATACGCAGTATTTT.

J is TRBJ2-7 and V is TRBV4-1; a weak D match, TRBD2 (5 bases). The CDR3 is 14 residues long. Trimming removed 4 bases from V and 1 base from J, with 11 bases in between. CDR1 is MGHRA and CDR2 is YSYEKL in the germline V gene. The CDR3 DNA reads as TGCGCCAGCAGCCCCCGGGGAGATTCCTACGAGCAGTACTTC. This codes for CASSPRGDSYEQYF.

This clone was seen only once. This CDR3 reads CASSVGTALAKNIQYF. DNA for the CDR3: TGTGCCAGTTCCGTTGGGACAGCTCTAGCCAAAAACATTCAGTACTTC. The rearrangement links TRBV7-2 to TRBJ2-4; 7 bases match TRBD1. V lost 9 bases, J lost 0 bases, and 11 bases stayed unmatched. The V gene's germline CDR1 is SGHTA and CDR2 FQGNSA. CDR3 length equals 16 residues.

On this clone itself: A far larger clone is just one base off, so this is likely a read error. The genes are TRBV6-1 and TRBJ2-5, with unresolved D. The DNA end lines up better with TRBJ2-7; the J call may be wrong. CDR1 and CDR2 from the germline V gene are MNHNS and SASEGT. The CDR3 is 11 residues long. The chain's CDR3 is CASSDPYEQYF. In nucleotides, the CDR3 is TGTGCCAGCAGTGACCCCTACGAGCAGTACTTC.